This record covers a single T cell receptor beta chain. Its antigen is unknown. V gave up 0 bases and J gave up 4 bases; unmatched junction bases: 5. CDR3 length equals 15 residues. Germline V CDR1 and CDR2: SGDLS, YYNGEE. This sample is part of a study of CD8+ T cells in alopecia areata. Treatment here: oral pan-JAK inhibitor, 5-10 mg twice daily. Study observations and caveats: Researchers report lesional scalp, most notably alopecia totalis/universalis, outstripped normal scalp in clonality.

As the sequencing template, cDNA was produced by extracting RNA and reverse transcribing it. Sequencing was performed with immunoSEQ multiplex PCR; in TCRdb, only in-frame clones are kept and a portion is missing. The data hold 90,000 to 100,000 clones, with approximately 66% observed a single time. The chain uses TRBV9 and TRBJ2-5; TRBD2 agrees at 8 bases. This sequence was found in a human donor with alopecia areata. This material consisted of CD8+ T cells sorted from blood, taken at week 4, from a patient treated with tofacitinib. The CDR3 DNA is TGTGCCAGCAGCGTAGGAGGACTAGCTCGAGAGACCCAGTACTTC. Its protein is CASSVGGLARETQYF.